The 32 T cell receptor beta chains below all came from one sample that was sequenced in a study of T cell repertoires in cytomegalovirus infection. TCRdb re-analysed the reads in MiXCR, keeping a single row per CDR3 protein. The sample carries about 890,000 distinct CDR3 sequences, 25% to 40% recorded once. These TCRs are of unknown antigen specificity. This sample comprised cultured CD8+ T cells from PBMCs, obtained from culture after CMV antigen stimulation. These receptors originate from a human donor in good health (CMV status not recorded). Some clones in this sample may be carry-over from other donors' samples.

This clonotype was found a few times. The chain is built from TRBV6-1 and TRBJ2-1; the D gene is possibly TRBD2 (6 bases). Germline lookup yields CDR1 MNHNS and CDR2 SASEGT. Trimming took 4 bases from V and 0 from J, leaving 10 bases between them. This CDR3 is 15 amino acids long. The CDR3 nucleotides read TGTGCCAGCAGTGGGCGGGGTTCCTCCTACAATGAGCAGTTCTTC. This codes for CASSGRGSSYNEQFF.

This clonotype was seen only a few times. The rearrangement links TRBV6-1 to TRBJ1-1; D is possibly TRBD1 (5 bases). This CDR3 spans 16 amino acids. V was shortened by 0 bases and J by 3 bases, with 14 bases between the two germline ends. The germline V gene has CDR1 MNHNS and CDR2 SASEGT. DNA of the CDR3: TGTGCCAGCAGTGAAGCGCATATAGCGGGGGACACTGAAGCTTTCTTT. Translating gives CASSEAHIAGDTEAFF.

The chain couples TRBV6-6 to TRBJ1-5; D is possibly TRBD1 (6 bases). The V gene lost 11 bases and the J gene lost 0 bases, with 17 bases spanning the gap. Per germline, CDR1 MNHNY and CDR2 SVGAGI (reference sequence). The CDR3 runs 15 residues. DNA for the CDR3: TGTGCCGGGTCAGCGAACAGGGCTAGCAATCAGCCCCAGCATTTT. Amino acid sequence: CAGSANRASNQPQHF.

Ten or more counts support this clonotype. The chain combines TRBV4-2 with TRBJ2-3, with D perhaps TRBD2 (6 bases). This CDR3 contains 15 residues. V lost 4 bases to trimming and J lost 2 bases, with 13 bases between them. Germline assignment: CDR1 LGHNA and CDR2 YNFKEQ. The CDR3 region is CASSPWGDHTDTQYF. The CDR3 DNA reads as TGTGCCAGCAGCCCCTGGGGGGACCACACAGATACGCAGTATTTT.

The chain recombines TRBV5-1 with TRBJ2-3, with TRBD1 matching 7 bases. The germline CDR1 and CDR2 sequences are SGHRS and YFSETQ. Trimming at V came to 0 bases and at J to 2 bases, leaving 9 bases not matched to a gene. The CDR3 length is 17 residues. The CDR3 DNA is TGCGCCAGCAGCTTGGAGGGGGCAGGGGGATACACAGATACGCAGTATTTT. The encoded protein is CASSLEGAGGYTDTQYF. The whole variable domain, remainder taken from reference TRBV5-1 and TRBJ2-3, is KAGVTQTPRYLIKTRGQQVTLSCSPISGHRSVSWYQQTPGQGLQFLFEYFSETQRNKGNFPGRFSGRQFSNSRSEMNVSTLELGDSALYLCASSLEGAGGYTDTQYFGPGTRLTVL.

In this sample, this clonotype turned up a few times. J is TRBJ2-6 and V is TRBV7-6; TRBD2 might be the D (5 bases). This CDR3 region has 18 residues. V was shortened by 1 base and J by 0 bases, with 13 bases between the two germline ends. Germline CDR1 SGHVS, CDR2 FNYEAQ. The CDR3 is CASSLELRVFSGANVLTF. CDR3 DNA: TGTGCCAGCAGCTTAGAACTGAGGGTCTTCTCTGGGGCCAACGTCCTGACTTTC.

The chain couples TRBV7-6 to TRBJ2-7, with no clear D. Germline CDR1 is SGHVS and CDR2 is FNYEAQ. The CDR3 has 14 residues. V dropped 0 bases and J dropped 2 bases, with 8 bases sitting between them. CDR3 coding DNA: TGTGCCAGCAGCTTAGCGGTAGGCGCCTACGAGCAGTACTTC. Its protein product is CASSLAVGAYEQYF.

A remark on this clonotype: One end of the junction is discordant with germline, which a read error may explain. The rearrangement uses TRBV6-1 and TRBJ2-7; D uncertain. This CDR3 is built from 8 residues. Per germline, CDR1 MNHNS and CDR2 SASEGT. The CDR3 loop reads CASSSLDF. For the CDR3, the DNA is TGTGCCAGCAGTTCACTTGACTTC.

The chain carries TRBV7-9 and TRBJ2-5; TRBD2 might be the D (6 bases). Trimming shortened V by 0 bases and J by 6 bases, and 14 bases separated the two germline ends. Germline V CDR1 and CDR2: SEHNR, FQNEAQ (reference sequence). The length of the CDR3 is 15 residues. CDR3 sequence (DNA): TGTGCCAGCAGCTTAGCCACCCGGAGGGGAAAGACCCAGTACTTC. Amino acids: CASSLATRRGKTQYF.

The table lists this clonotype with a few counts. The V and J genes are TRBV7-6 and TRBJ2-3, with 7 nucleotides matching TRBD2. V shed 1 base and J 4 bases; nucleotides not matched to a gene: 5. The CDR3 is 15 residues long. The V gene's germline CDR1 is SGHVS and CDR2 FNYEAQ. DNA of the CDR3: TGTGCCAGCAGCTTAGGGGGCGGGGGTGCAGATACGCAGTATTTT. It translates to CASSLGGGGADTQYF.

V usage is TRBV20-1 and J usage is TRBJ2-1; 9 nucleotides line up with TRBD1. The CDR3 extends over 15 amino acids. V shed 1 base and J 3 bases; nucleotides not matched to a gene: 4. Germline lookup yields CDR1 DFQATT and CDR2 SNEGSKA (reference sequence). The CDR3 region has the DNA TGCAGTGCTAGAGGGGACAGGGAGCACTACAATGAGCAGTTCTTC. Amino acid sequence: CSARGDREHYNEQFF.

In this sample, this clonotype turned up a few times. The rearrangement links TRBV12-3 or TRBV12-4 to TRBJ2-1; a possible D gene is TRBD2 (5 bases). This CDR3 contains 12 residues. The ends were cut back, 8 bases at V and 5 bases at J, with 10 bases in the middle. The CDR3 reads CASRGSHNEQFF. As DNA, the CDR3 is TGTGCCAGCCGAGGGTCCCACAATGAGCAGTTCTTC.

This clonotype has just a few counts. This chain connects TRBV6-2 or TRBV6-3 to TRBJ2-7, with 8 bases fitting TRBD1. From germline, CDR1 is MNHEY and CDR2 SVGEGT. The CDR3 loop spans 14 amino acids. With V trimmed by 0 bases and J by 3 bases, 1 base remained unmatched. CDR3 sequence reads: CASSYSDRVYEQYV. For the CDR3, the DNA is TGTGCCAGCAGTTACTCGGACAGGGTCTACGAGCAGTACGTC.

The chain couples TRBV11-2 to TRBJ1-1; 8 nucleotides align to TRBD1. Germline trimming cut 7 bases from V and 2 bases from J; bases unmatched to any gene: 6. Looked up from germline, CDR1 is SGHAT and CDR2 is FQNNGV. This CDR3 contains 14 residues. The CDR3: CASTSGQGNTEAFF. The CDR3 nucleotides read TGTGCCAGCACCTCCGGACAGGGAAACACTGAAGCTTTCTTT.

V gene TRBV19 combines with J gene TRBJ2-2; D is perhaps TRBD1 or TRBD2 (6 bases each). With 3 bases removed from V and 7 bases from J, the gap between germline ends came to 15 bases. From germline, CDR1 is LNHDA and CDR2 SQIVND (reference sequence). CDR3 length: 15 residues. CDR3 DNA sequence: TGTGCCAGTAGTATCCGAAGGGGGAGGAGCGGGGAGCTGTTTTTT. Amino acids: CASSIRRGRSGELFF.

This clonotype was observed a few times. The V gene is TRBV27, the J gene TRBJ2-2; 7 positions agree with TRBD2. With 3 bases clipped from V and 6 bases from J, the junction kept 13 bases outside the gene matches. This CDR3 has 17 residues. From germline, CDR1 is MNHEY and CDR2 SMNVEV (reference sequence). The CDR3 protein is CASSLAAGLVSAGELFF. The DNA of the CDR3 is TGTGCCAGCAGTTTGGCCGCCGGACTAGTAAGCGCCGGGGAGCTGTTTTTT.

The chain carries TRBV12-3 or TRBV12-4 and TRBJ1-1; a weak D match, TRBD1 (5 bases). V was cut by 6 bases and J by 7 bases, with 15 bases left in between. The CDR3 consists of 13 residues. For the CDR3, the DNA is TGTGCCAGCAGGCCAGAGGGACGGGGTGAAGCTTTCTTT. It encodes CASRPEGRGEAFF.

V usage is TRBV6-2 or TRBV6-3 and J usage is TRBJ2-5; the D is unclear. CDR1 is MNHEY and CDR2 is SVGEGT in the germline V gene. The ends were cut back, 5 bases at V and 2 bases at J, with 18 bases in the middle. CDR3 length equals 16 residues. CDR3 DNA: TGTGCCAGCAGTCGACCGCCCGGGCGCGGACAAGAGACCCAGTACTTC. Protein sequence: CASSRPPGRGQETQYF.

Comment on this clonotype: A read error may produce the germline difference seen at one junction end. The V call is TRBV27, the J call TRBJ2-2, with a tentative D call TRBD1 (6 bases). This CDR3 is 13 amino acids long. Germline values: CDR1 MNHEY, CDR2 SMNVEV (reference sequence). CDR3 residues: CSPQGLHTGELFF. The CDR3, as DNA: TGCTCCCCCCAGGGGCTCCACACCGGGGAGCTGTTTTTT.

The chain employs TRBV3-1 and TRBJ2-3; either TRBD1 or TRBD2 may fit D (6 bases each). V was trimmed by 1 base and J by 2 bases, leaving 16 bases between them. CDR1 LGHDT and CDR2 YNNKEL come from the germline V gene (reference sequence). The CDR3 runs to 17 residues. The CDR3 nucleotides read TGTGCCAGCAGCCAAGCCACAGGGCGGGGCTCCACAGATACGCAGTATTTT. Its protein product is CASSQATGRGSTDTQYF.

The rearrangement uses TRBV5-1 and TRBJ2-1; D not certain. Germline V gene data show CDR1 as SGHRS and CDR2 as YFSETQ. The CDR3 is 13 residues long. V was pared by 9 bases and J by 6 bases, with 16 bases between. The CDR3 bases are TGCGCCAATCCGCCGTGTGTTGGCAATGAGCAGTTCTTC. Protein product: CANPPCVGNEQFF.

This clonotype showed up many times. This sequence joins TRBV9 and TRBJ2-5, with TRBD2 as a possible D gene (7 bases). CDR3 size: 14 residues. The V end was cut by 4 bases, the J end by 1 base, with 11 bases between. Germline CDR1 is SGDLS and CDR2 is YYNGEE. The CDR3 loop is CASSLGGVQETQYF. CDR3 DNA: TGTGCCAGCAGCCTAGGGGGGGTCCAAGAGACCCAGTACTTC.

This clonotype was seen many times. The CDR3 spells CASSLGQGEAFF. In DNA form, the CDR3 reads TGTGCCAGCAGCTTAGGACAGGGTGAAGCTTTCTTT. The chain recombines TRBV7-9 with TRBJ1-1, with 7 bases that match TRBD1. Losses at the gene ends were 1 base for V and 7 bases for J; bases not matched to a gene: 0. CDR3 length: 12 amino acids. The germline gives CDR1 SEHNR, CDR2 FQNEAQ (reference sequence).

This clonotype was detected ten times or more. The V call is TRBV7-6, the J call TRBJ2-2, with D possibly called TRBD1 or TRBD2 (6 bases each). The CDR3 has 18 residues. V was trimmed by 2 bases and J by 0 bases, leaving 16 bases between them. The germline CDR1 and CDR2 sequences are SGHVS and FNYEAQ. The CDR3 reads CASSLYPPGGPNTGELFF. The CDR3 nucleotides are TGTGCCAGCAGCTTATATCCGCCTGGGGGGCCGAACACCGGGGAGCTGTTTTTT.

This clonotype appeared a few times. The V gene is TRBV7-9, the J gene TRBJ1-1; D is unresolved. From germline, CDR1 is SEHNR and CDR2 FQNEAQ (reference sequence). This CDR3 contains 14 residues. With 1 base removed from V and 1 base from J, the gap between germline ends came to 7 bases. CDR3 sequence: CASSLVHGNTEAFF. The DNA for the CDR3 is TGTGCCAGCAGCTTAGTGCATGGGAACACTGAAGCTTTCTTT.

The J gene is TRBJ2-2, the V gene TRBV6-2 or TRBV6-3; no reliable D call. Trimming removed 6 bases from V and 6 bases from J, with 5 bases in between. Germline V gives CDR1 MNHEY, CDR2 SVGEGT. The CDR3 is 11 residues long. Here the CDR3 reads CASRLPGELFF. CDR3 DNA: TGTGCCAGCAGGCTCCCCGGGGAGCTGTTTTTT.

CDR3 nucleotide sequence: TGTGCCAGCACGGCGGATAACTATGGCTACACCTTC. Translating gives CASTADNYGYTF. The gene calls are TRBV7-6 and TRBJ1-2; the D is unclear. This CDR3 is 12 amino acids long. V dropped 7 bases and J dropped 1 base, with 7 bases sitting between them. Germline values: CDR1 SGHVS, CDR2 FNYEAQ.

This chain connects TRBV7-9 to TRBJ2-5; tentatively, D is TRBD1 (6 bases). V was trimmed by 2 bases and J by 0 bases, leaving 7 bases between them. Looked up from germline, CDR1 is SEHNR and CDR2 is FQNEAQ (reference sequence). This CDR3 has 14 amino acids. The CDR3, as DNA: TGTGCCAGCAGCTTATGGGACAACCAAGAGACCCAGTACTTC. Its protein is CASSLWDNQETQYF.

The table lists this clonotype with a few counts. The chain couples TRBV28 to TRBJ1-1, with D tentatively TRBD1 (6 bases). Germline V lookup: CDR1 MDHEN, CDR2 SYDVKM. Trimming pared 2 bases from V and 1 base from J, leaving 14 bases between. The CDR3 contains 16 residues. CDR3 loop: CASSLMWDIKNTEAFF. CDR3 bases: TGTGCCAGCAGTTTAATGTGGGACATAAAGAACACTGAAGCTTTCTTT.

This clonotype was seen repeatedly, ten times or more. The rearrangement joins TRBV6-5 to TRBJ1-1; no clear D. The CDR3 extends over 13 amino acids. CDR1 is MNHEY, CDR2 SVGAGI, per germline. V lost 4 bases and J lost 8, with 14 bases in between. The DNA for the CDR3 is TGTGCCAGCAGTTCCAGGCCCTTGGGGGAAGCTTTCTTT. Its protein product is CASSSRPLGEAFF.

This clonotype was seen only a few times. V is TRBV15 and J is TRBJ2-7, with 9 bases that match TRBD1. Germline V gene data show CDR1 as LNHNV and CDR2 as YYDKDF (reference sequence). This CDR3 has 15 residues. With V trimmed by 3 bases and J by 2 bases, 5 bases remained unmatched. The CDR3 bases are TGTGCCACCAGCAGGCCGGACAGGGGCCCCTACGAGCAGTACTTC. It codes for CATSRPDRGPYEQYF.

The sample holds many counts of this clonotype. The chain has TRBV10-3 and TRBJ1-5; no definite D call. The germline CDR1 and CDR2 sequences are ENHRY and SYGVKD. Trimming left V 2 bases short and J 8 bases short, with 10 bases between. The CDR3 extends over 13 amino acids. CDR3 sequence (DNA): TGTGCCATCAGTGAGGGAATCAGTAAGCCCCAGCATTTT. Amino acid sequence: CAISEGISKPQHF.